The clone carrying this TCR beta chain has only one observation. Its antigen remains unidentified. The data were taken from a study of cytomegalovirus exposure and HLA in healthy donors. Overall study results and limits: An ancestry cluster, one associated with Asian ancestry, reportedly showed fewer N-insertions than the roughly 670-donor mean in a later analysis. The HLA-A and HLA-B alleles of most subjects were reportedly predicted accurately from TCR beta sequences. As a later analysis showed, several of the most significant clusters appeared to be linked to common viral pathogens.

Trimming took 0 bases from V and 5 from J; bases not matched to a gene: 4. This CDR3 is 15 amino acids long. The germline gives CDR1 MNHEY, CDR2 SMNVEV (reference sequence). Primers: 60 Vbeta forward and 13 Jbeta reverse. Data came from immunoSEQ multiplex PCR; TCRdb stores just in-frame clones and leaves some out. This sample yields some 220,000 clones, of which about three quarters are seen a single time; about 0.47% belongs to the top ten. The source material was PBMCs. This chain links TRBV27 with TRBJ1-1; TRBD1 aligns across 9 bases. The sequence derives from a boy aged 10-17 years in good health and CMV-seronegative. The CDR3 is CASSLSGTGWTEAFF. CDR3 in DNA: TGTGCCAGCAGTTTATCCGGGACAGGGTGGACTGAAGCTTTCTTT.